This TCR beta chain was captured in a study of cytomegalovirus exposure and HLA in healthy donors (dated by TCRdb to about 2017). Broadly, across the study: An earlier analysis of several hundred of the donors reported about 250 Gb of sequence data and about 100 million unique TCR beta sequences from about 179 million T cells. A later genetic analysis took genome-wide SNP genotypes for 398 of the 666 donors and used that subset as a discovery cohort. In addition to the first cohort of hundreds of subjects, a separate validation cohort of some 120 different subjects was used. An early release that covered around 590 HLA-typed donors contained around 300 gigabases of sequencing data and tens of millions of unique TCR sequences. The aim of the study was to test whether cataloging public T cell receptors could identify signatures of past pathogen exposure. Alongside the repertoire data, information on donor age, sex, ethnicity and CMV serostatus was compiled. Rather than using new phenotypic data, the later analysis identified candidate immune exposures from TCR beta sequences and from how often those sequences occurred across donors. On average, roughly 250,000 unique TCR beta nucleotide sequences were sequenced per donor among 398 genotyped donors of the cohort, with around 19% of those sequences being non-productive. The study combined high-throughput TCR immunosequencing, statistical association of individual TCRs with disease status, and machine learning to predict cytomegalovirus infection status. A later analysis re-examined previously published TCR beta repertoires from more than 550 donors and added high-resolution HLA genotyping to investigate patterns of TCR occurrence. All discovery cohort repertoires had been generated on a single sequencing platform. The study used immunosequencing to profile the T cell repertoires of around 600 subjects and linked those repertoires to cytomegalovirus serostatus. The number of typed donors differed by locus: 629-630 for A, B, C, DRB1 and DQB1; 522 for DQA1; 606 for DPA1; and around 450 for DPB1. Roughly five DR-DQ haplotypes were handled as single units for association and clustering, since linkage in the cohort was strong. An earlier analysis of nearly 600 of the donors applied high-throughput TCR beta sequencing to assess whether each TCR beta V gene segment acted as functional or pseudogenic. HLA typing covered class I and class II loci at four-digit resolution. Among the roughly 400 genotyped donors, around 79% belonged to the genetic ancestry cluster associated with self-reported Caucasian donors. General study outcomes and caveats: Because the 87-base-pair reads could not distinguish some IMGT-functional V segments, including TRBV6-2 and TRBV6-3, those segments were excluded. It was suggested by the authors that the approach could potentially be generalized to other disease states and immunological phenotypes. In a later analysis, TCR association rates were found to vary across HLA loci, with the most associated TCRs seen for DRB1 alleles and the fewest for HLA-C alleles. In an earlier analysis of roughly 560 of the donors, most TCR beta V segments were observed in productive rearrangements about 87% or about 30% of the time, broadly matching IMGT annotations. Around 16 rarely observed V segments, including chromosome 9 orphons, were excluded from the earlier analysis of approximately 600 of the donors because counts were too low. In vitro tests confirmed that a few of the cytomegalovirus-associated TCR beta chains recognize cytomegalovirus antigens. Only TCR beta chains were sequenced in this cohort, and the absence of alpha or paired-chain data limited detectable features. A cluster of highly shared sequence variants was judged likely to represent a technical artifact of the sequencing pipeline. A further reported finding was that TCR beta sequences accurately predicted the HLA-A and HLA-B alleles for most subjects in the first cohort. According to a later analysis, most CMV-associated TCR beta chains appeared to be HLA-restricted, and the HLA associations seemed to be driven largely by CMV exposure. Because HLA typing was missing for some donors at each locus, association tests included only the typed subset. The study listed 150 to 200 TCR beta chains as associated with cytomegalovirus. While some public TCRs were present in many individuals, most TCR sequences turned up only very rarely across donors. According to a later analysis, parvovirus B19, influenza, CMV and Epstein-Barr virus appeared linked to several top co-occurrence clusters. In a later analysis, HLA-associated TCR beta chains were found to be more clonally expanded and to have lower generation probabilities than equally common non-associated chains. When HLA alleles, especially DR and DQ, strongly co-occurred, attributing TCR associations to individual alleles was difficult. In both the original and validation cohorts, the classifier was reported to diagnose cytomegalovirus status with high specificity and sensitivity. A later genetic analysis associated a missense DCLRE1C variant with V-gene and J-gene trimming of TCR beta chains, and an independent cohort replicated the association. Presence/absence analyses assumed roughly uniform sequencing depth across donors, an assumption that may not hold. At a false discovery rate of 0.05, a later analysis linked about 16,000 TCR beta sequences to specific HLA alleles. Linkage disequilibrium might explain the correlated functional status among segregating V segments, but an unknown experimental factor could not be excluded. Immune exposure information for the cohort was limited to CMV serostatus. Compared with the roughly 670-donor mean, donors in an Asian-associated ancestry cluster had fewer N-insertions in productive TCRs, according to a later genetic analysis.

V is clipped by 2 bases and J by 7 bases, and the sequence between their germline boundaries is 5 bases long. The germline V gene encodes CDR1 MRHNA and CDR2 SNTAGT. Including cysteine and phenylalanine, the CDR3 has 11 amino acids. The entry retains the CDR3 DNA only, 33 bases that are in frame from base 1. The cohort was made up of approximately 670 healthy bone marrow donors. At the time of sampling, all cohort members were nominally healthy, though unrecorded immune exposures were likely present. The donor tested CMV seropositive and was one of the 289 seropositive cohort members. Every donor gave a peripheral blood sample, and the peripheral blood mononuclear cells from that sample were used for TCR beta sequencing. Genomic DNA extraction from the blood cell samples was performed with the Qiagen DNeasy Blood Extraction Kit. As for this clone: What this receptor recognizes is not known. The sample holds no much larger clone one base away, and base qualities are not on file.

The receptor library was made with the immunoSEQ multiplex PCR assay. The multiplex PCR relied on a mix of 60 forward primers for TCR Vbeta segments and 13 reverse primers for TCR Jbeta segments. A multiplex PCR assay on genomic DNA amplified the CDR3 region of rearranged TCR beta genes. On the Illumina HiSeq System, the amplified TCR beta libraries were sequenced as 87-base-pair reads. Per the authors' processing: Across the 666 repertoires, a later analysis counted about 81 million unique TCR beta chains, around 10 million of which were shared by at least two donors. Raw reads were error-corrected and collapsed into unique sequences by a nearest-neighbor algorithm in which closely related sequences were merged to remove PCR and sequencing errors. CDR3 sequences were aligned to IMGT reference sequences to assign V, D and J gene segments. Each retained sequence needed at least a six-nucleotide match to both a V gene segment and a J gene segment. A rearrangement was called productive if the CDR3 had no stop codons and remained in frame with V and J, and every other rearrangement was called non-productive. CDR3 was defined according to IMGT convention as the region running from the second conserved V-encoded cysteine to the conserved J-encoded phenylalanine. The earlier analysis of more than 450 of the donors excluded sequences that lacked an unambiguous match to a single V gene segment. An earlier analysis of a few hundred of the donors classified V segments as functional when productive rearrangements were above 56.7% and as segregating when the standard deviation between donors was above 5%. A statistical classification framework was built to diagnose cytomegalovirus status from the catalog of TCR beta chain sequences. A later analysis assigned V and J genes by comparing TCR nucleotide sequences with IMGT/GENE-DB human TR gene sequences. In a later analysis, CDR3 sequences and most-parsimonious VDJ recombination scenarios were assigned using the TCRdist pipeline. In a later analysis, each TCR beta chain was defined by its CDR3 amino acid sequence together with its V-gene family, and reads lacking a unique V-gene family were excluded. A later analysis removed 500 to 650 highly shared, low-generation-probability nucleotide sequences to deal with suspected cross-contamination and a sequencing artifact. In a later analysis, a clonal expansion index was calculated for each public chain from normalized within-repertoire ranks of inferred template counts. Generation probabilities in a later analysis came from a VDJ recombination model fitted to out-of-frame rearrangements, and those results were checked against IGoR. Hypergeometric tests were used in a later analysis to score TCR-TCR, TCR-HLA and TCR-CMV co-occurrence, with a repertoire-size bias correction applied to the TCR pairs. A later analysis estimated false discovery rates by permuting HLA or CMV assignments 20 times. A later analysis grouped co-occurring TCRs with DBSCAN, adding TCRdist sequence similarity when clustering within HLA-allele-positive subsets. Co-occurrence clustering excluded repertoires with fewer than 30,000 or more than 120,000 public chains, plus five with anomalous nucleotide sharing. This immuneACCESS table, as held by TCRdb, lists in-frame sequences with V and J called but not all clones. Of the missing ones, under half trace to an unresolved V gene in checked studies; the others have no known cause. V, J and clone size are those of that table, while D and trimming were read from the DNA. Counted in this sample were about 100,000 clones; around 81% of them appeared once. About 5.5% of the sample belongs to the ten largest clones.

The sample consisted of PBMCs. The clonotype comes from a man aged 35-49 years in good health and CMV-seropositive. The V and J genes are TRBV6-4 and TRBJ1-1, with no confidently assigned D gene. The bases are TGTGCCAGCAGTGACGGCGGTGAAGCTTTCTTT. Its coded protein is CASSDGGEAFF.